This T cell receptor beta chain is from a study of shared T cell receptors in the human thymus. This clone is a singleton in its sample. The junction departs from germline at one end; a sequencing error may be responsible. Sequencing used immunoSEQ multiplex PCR; TCRdb keeps in-frame clones, though not all of them. The data contain 500,000 to 750,000 clones, more than 75% of them singletons. Germline V gives CDR1 MGHDK, CDR2 SYGVNS. CDR3 length: 16 residues. The data also belong to a second study, concerning human thymus T cells. That publication notes: Resections from corrective heart surgery provided thymus tissue. Thymic and blood repertoires appeared to carry a bias in their V and J gene usage. Related research found strongly overlapping thymic repertoires in unrelated individuals.

The sequence was collected from a boy younger than two with a congenital heart defect. This chain connects TRBV25-1 to TRBJ1-2, with TRBD1 identical over 7 bases. What was sequenced was thymocytes. The chain's CDR3 is CARSDEGAGGYYGYTF. The CDR3 DNA follows: TGTGCCAGGAGTGATGAGGGGGCGGGGGGGTACTATGGCTACACCTTC.